This TCR beta chain was observed in a study of blood T cell repertoires in COVID-19. Enrollment of patients from Seattle took place during active infection, with longitudinal follow-up. Germline V lookup: CDR1 MGHRA, CDR2 YSYEKL. J was trimmed by 4 bases and V by 1 base; bases with no gene match: 6. This CDR3 region has 16 residues. Authors' processing steps: The assay estimated nucleated cells by amplifying reference gene primers. This table comes from immunoSEQ multiplex PCR, and its TCRdb copy is limited to in-frame clones, with some not included. That table supplies the V and J calls and clone size; D and trimming were determined from the DNA. In the table there are under 100,000 clones, roughly 78% of which are singletons.

Material for sequencing was peripheral blood. The TCR was taken from a man aged 60 to 69 with COVID-19, enrolled during active disease. J is TRBJ2-1 and V is TRBV4-1; 8 bases map to TRBD2. The CDR3 is CASSQGRLASYNEQFF. The CDR3 DNA reads as TGCGCCAGCAGCCAAGGGAGACTAGCGTCATACAATGAGCAGTTCTTC.